A selection of T cell receptor beta chains follows, all from one sample in a study of shared clonotypes between healthy human individuals. Sequencing was performed with immunoSEQ multiplex PCR; in TCRdb, only in-frame clones are kept and a portion is missing. The sample consists of around 2.1 million clones, more than 85% of them appearing once. Material for sequencing was naive CD8+ T cells from PBMCs. Receptors originate from a man between 18 and 29 years old in good health. Some clones in this sample may be carry-over from other donors' samples. The CDR3 runs from the conserved cysteine through the conserved F or W. The order of the fields is clone size, J gene, D gene, V gene, CDR3 protein, CDR3 DNA. The D gene is left open where the match is weak. A clone size is listed for some rows: how often the clone was seen (once, few, many), or a class if it is expanded.

>NA|TRBJ1-2|TRBD1|TRBV9
CASSPRQGGNYGYTF
TGTGCCAGCAGCCCTCGACAGGGGGGAAACTATGGCTACACCTTC
>NA|TRBJ2-5|NA|TRBV28
CASSFFRGEGETQYF
TGTGCCAGCAGTTTTTTTAGGGGGGAAGGAGAGACCCAGTACTTC
>NA|TRBJ2-4|NA|TRBV27
CASRQQGGGLAKNIQYF
TGTGCCAGCAGGCAGCAGGGTGGAGGGCTAGCCAAAAACATTCAGTACTTC
>NA|TRBJ1-2|NA|TRBV7-8
CASSLLVSYGYTF
TGTGCCAGCAGCTTATTGGTATCGTATGGCTACACCTTC
>NA|TRBJ2-7|TRBD2|TRBV28
CASSSTSGTAYEQYF
TGTGCCAGCAGTTCCACTAGCGGAACTGCCTACGAGCAGTACTTC
>NA|TRBJ2-5|TRBD1|TRBV9
CASSERTGGETQYF
TGTGCCAGCAGCGAGAGGACAGGGGGAGAGACCCAGTACTTC
>NA|TRBJ2-3|NA|TRBV5-1
CASSLSHLTDTQYF
TGCGCCAGCAGCTTGTCTCACCTCACAGATACGCAGTATTTT
>NA|TRBJ2-2|NA|TRBV28
CASSLAGTGELFF
TGTGCCAGCAGTTTAGCCGGTACCGGGGAGCTGTTTTTT
>NA|TRBJ2-2|TRBD2|TRBV7-6
CASSSGTSGSGELFF
TGTGCCAGCAGCTCCGGGACTAGCGGGAGTGGGGAGCTGTTTTTT
>NA|TRBJ2-1|NA|TRBV9
CASSATTRSNEQFF
TGTGCCAGCAGCGCCACGACTAGGAGCAATGAGCAGTTCTTC
>NA|TRBJ1-4|NA|TRBV6-1
CASSVVRGAVPNELFF
TGTGCCAGCAGTGTGGTAAGGGGGGCCGTCCCAAATGAACTGTTTTTT
>NA|TRBJ1-2|NA|TRBV4-1
CASSQVQGIGYGYTF
TGCGCCAGCAGCCAAGTTCAGGGGATCGGCTATGGCTACACCTTC
>NA|TRBJ2-7|TRBD2|TRBV5-3
CARSSGTSVYEQYF
TGTGCCAGAAGCTCCGGGACTAGCGTATACGAGCAGTACTTC
>NA|TRBJ2-7|NA|TRBV15
CATSSDNYEQYF
TGTGCCACCAGCAGCGACAACTACGAGCAGTACTTC
>NA|TRBJ1-2|NA|TRBV5-1
CASSLARDTYLGYTF
TGCGCCAGCAGCCTGGCCCGGGACACCTACCTTGGCTACACCTTC
>NA|TRBJ2-1|TRBD2|TRBV6-5
CASSHREGPRNEQFF
TGTGCCAGCAGTCACCGGGAGGGCCCTCGAAATGAGCAGTTCTTC
>NA|TRBJ2-1|NA|TRBV4-1
CASSLPPGNEQFF
TGCGCCAGCAGCCTCCCCCCTGGGAATGAGCAGTTCTTC
>NA|TRBJ2-1|NA|TRBV11-2
CASSLGVGPSPYNEQFF
TGTGCCAGCAGCTTAGGGGTGGGGCCCTCCCCCTACAATGAGCAGTTCTTC
>NA|TRBJ2-3|TRBD2|TRBV28
CASRGGTSGTDTQYF
TGTGCCAGCAGGGGAGGGACTAGCGGGACAGATACGCAGTATTTT
>NA|TRBJ2-1|NA|TRBV28
CASSLWGGFTSYNEQFF
TGTGCCAGCAGTTTATGGGGCGGGTTCACCTCCTACAATGAGCAGTTCTTC
>NA|TRBJ1-1|NA|TRBV6-6
CASIADRLNTEAFF
TGTGCCAGCATCGCGGACAGATTGAACACTGAAGCTTTCTTT
>NA|TRBJ2-7|NA|TRBV27
CASSSPQRVYEYF
TGTGCCAGCAGTTCCCCTCAACGGGTTTACGAGTACTTC
>NA|TRBJ1-1|NA|TRBV19
CASSTGNTEAFF
TGTGCCAGTAGTACCGGCAACACTGAAGCTTTCTTT
>once|TRBJ2-4|NA|TRBV29-1
CSVVGSLAKNIQYF
TGCAGCGTTGTAGGGTCCCTAGCCAAAAACATTCAGTACTTC
>few|TRBJ1-1|NA|TRBV30
CAWSVSGRDTEAFF
TGTGCCTGGAGTGTAAGTGGACGGGACACTGAAGCTTTCTTT
>NA|TRBJ2-7|TRBD2|TRBV11-2
CASSLSGRPVGEQYF
TGTGCCAGCAGCCTTAGCGGGAGGCCCGTCGGGGAGCAGTACTTC
>NA|TRBJ2-1|NA|TRBV7-8
CASSPGRGRGTNEQFF
TGTGCCAGCAGCCCGGGACGTGGCAGGGGAACGAATGAGCAGTTCTTC
>NA|TRBJ2-7|NA|TRBV27
CASSPIPRAVTYEQYF
TGTGCCAGCAGCCCCATCCCCCGGGCGGTAACCTACGAGCAGTACTTC
>NA|TRBJ1-5|TRBD1|TRBV27
CASSYRQGNQPQHF
TGTGCCAGCAGTTATCGACAGGGTAATCAGCCCCAGCATTTT
>once|TRBJ1-5|NA|TRBV28
CASSEPRRSNQPQHF
TGTGCCAGCAGTGAGCCCAGGAGGAGCAATCAGCCCCAGCATTTT
>NA|TRBJ2-7|NA|TRBV5-1
CASSLEAASYEQYF
TGCGCCAGCAGCTTGGAGGCAGCCTCCTACGAGCAGTACTTC
>NA|TRBJ1-5|NA|TRBV25-1
CASSELGTAQPQHF
TGTGCCAGCAGTGAACTGGGGACGGCTCAGCCCCAGCATTTT
>NA|TRBJ2-1|NA|TRBV28
CASSTIRDFLSYNEQFF
TGTGCCAGCAGTACCATCCGGGACTTCCTATCCTACAATGAGCAGTTCTTC
>once|TRBJ1-5|NA|TRBV28
CASSLAATEGNQPQHF
TGTGCCAGCAGTTTAGCGGCGACGGAGGGCAATCAGCCCCAGCATTTT